This TCR beta chain was found in a study of cytotoxic CD8 clonotypes in ibrutinib-treated CLL. Background on the study: Across the patients, about a dozen were relapsed/refractory, about 15 treatment-naive and about 17 IGHV unmutated. Investigators collected response samples after a median about 12 months of treatment, range 6 to 36. There were, on average, approximately 260,000 productive templates and some 90,000 productive rearrangements per sample. Study conclusions and caveats: Baseline values of clonality outstripped age-matched healthy donors and followed circulating CD8+ T-cell counts.

This clone was recorded once. Its antigen is still unknown. CDR1 is MNHEY and CDR2 is SVGAGI in the germline V gene. Between the trimmed V and J ends, which lost 2 bases and 3 bases, there was a span of 14 bases. The length of the CDR3 is 15 residues. Sequenced by immunoSEQ multiplex PCR; TCRdb stores in-frame clones only, minus some. The table shows approximately 30,000 clones, with about 70% occurring only once. The source material was PBMCs, sampled after 24 months of ibrutinib treatment. This receptor was taken from a human donor with chronic lymphocytic leukemia. The rearrangement joins TRBV6-5 to TRBJ2-7; the D gene is possibly TRBD1 (6 bases). The CDR3: CASSYEAGAGYEQYF. CDR3 nucleotides: TGTGCCAGCAGTTACGAAGCAGGGGCCGGCTACGAGCAGTACTTC.